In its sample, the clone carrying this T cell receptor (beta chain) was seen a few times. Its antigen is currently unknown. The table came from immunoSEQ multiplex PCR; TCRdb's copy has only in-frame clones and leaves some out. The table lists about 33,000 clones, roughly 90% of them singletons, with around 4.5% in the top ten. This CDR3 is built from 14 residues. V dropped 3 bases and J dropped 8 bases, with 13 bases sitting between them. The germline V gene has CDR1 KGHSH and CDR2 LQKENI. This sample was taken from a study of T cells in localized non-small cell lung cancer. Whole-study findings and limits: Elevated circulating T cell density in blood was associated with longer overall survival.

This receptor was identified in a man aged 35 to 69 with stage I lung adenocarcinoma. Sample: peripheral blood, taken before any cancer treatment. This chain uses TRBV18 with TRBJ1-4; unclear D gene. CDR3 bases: TGTGCCAGCTCACCGCGAGACGTCGGGGAAAAACTGTTTTTT. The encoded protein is CASSPRDVGEKLFF.